This T cell receptor (delta chain) was sequenced during a study of Vδ1+ human thymocytes. General observations from the study: Around 18% of thymic delta-chain sequences were Vdelta2, with few Vdelta3, unlike blood Vdelta1+ controls. Unexpected Vdelta2 sequences could cause misinterpretation of bulk repertoire data. Highly polyclonal TRG and TRD repertoires with Gaussian CDR3 length distributions appeared in thymus.

Thymocytes were sorted as CD3+ TCRVdelta1+ TCRVdelta2- after alphabeta T cell depletion. Sequences come from RNA converted to cDNA by reverse transcription. The CDR3 regions were amplified by multiplex PCR from V-gene primers to a constant-region primer. TCRdb re-called the multiplex PCR reads via CATT. The sample includes 54,000 or so delta-chain clones, about 16% seen only once; the top ten take approximately 0.54%. As concerns this clone: The antigen remains undetermined.

The CDR3 sequence is 19 residues long. CDR1 TSWWSYY and CDR2 QGS come from the germline V gene. Between the trimmed V and J ends, which lost 7 bases and 0 bases, there was a span of 27 bases. Material: Vdelta1+ gamma-delta thymocytes from the thymus. The subset is: FACS-sorted CD3+ TCRalphabeta- TCRVdelta1+ TCRVdelta2- thymocytes. V usage is TRDV1 and J usage is TRDJ1; D may be TRDD2 or TRDD3 (6 bases each). The clonotype originates from a boy younger than two who had congenital heart surgery. The DNA for the CDR3 is TGTGCTCTTGCGGGATGTAACCTTCCGCCTGGGGACTACACCGATAAACTCATCTTT. It translates to CALAGCNLPPGDYTDKLIF.